Included here is one T cell receptor (beta chain) sequence, with context. Its antigen is currently unknown. Naivety in CD8+ T cells corresponded to a CD45RO-CCR7+CD27+CD95- phenotype. CDR3 length: 12 amino acids. Germline loops: CDR1 SGHAT, CDR2 FQNNGV. Via 5' RACE with UMI labels, TRB cDNA libraries were prepared. TCRdb re-called the 5' RACE reads; every CDR3 protein appears as one record, without DNA. Its table lists about 110,000 distinct CDR3 sequences. This entry is derived from a study of CXCR3-negative and CXCR3-positive naive CD8 T cells. Broader study findings: For CXCR3-positive naive cells, TRB CDR3s were more hydrophobic than those of CXCR3-negative naive cells. Both of the naive subsets showed about the same high diversity, but memory CD8+ cells had much less.

Sequenced sample: naive CXCR3+ CD8+ T cells from blood. Subset noted: CD45RO-CCR7+CD27+CD95- naive CD8+ T cells expressing CXCR3 (TNR3+). This clonotype was obtained from a human donor in good health. Some clones in this sample may be carry-over from other donors' samples. The chain uses TRBV11-2 and TRBJ2-2; the D gene TCRdb calls, TRBD2, cannot be checked with no DNA. The CDR3 reads CASSRTGGPLFF.